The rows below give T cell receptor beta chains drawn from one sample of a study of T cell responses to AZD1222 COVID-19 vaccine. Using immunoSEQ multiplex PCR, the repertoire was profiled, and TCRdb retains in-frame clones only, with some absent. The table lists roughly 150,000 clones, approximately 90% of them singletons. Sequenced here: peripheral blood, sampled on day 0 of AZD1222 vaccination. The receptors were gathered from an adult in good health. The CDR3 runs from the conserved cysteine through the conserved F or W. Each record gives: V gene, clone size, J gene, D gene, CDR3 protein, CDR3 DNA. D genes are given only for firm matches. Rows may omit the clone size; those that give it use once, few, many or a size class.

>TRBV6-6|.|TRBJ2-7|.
CASSLTIGSGYEQYF
TGTGCCAGCAGTCTAACAATAGGGAGCGGCTACGAGCAGTACTTC
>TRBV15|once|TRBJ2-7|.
CATTQHRTSYEQYF
TGTGCCACCACCCAACATCGTACGTCCTACGAGCAGTACTTC
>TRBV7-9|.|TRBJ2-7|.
CASSSPTYEQYF
TGTGCCAGCAGCTCCCCGACCTACGAGCAGTACTTC
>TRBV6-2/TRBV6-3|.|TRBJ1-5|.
CASSSPGLVEPQHF
TGTGCCAGCAGTTCCCCAGGGTTGGTGGAGCCCCAGCATTTT
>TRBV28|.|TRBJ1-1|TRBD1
CASSAGTVPGRKMAFF
TGTGCCAGCAGCGCCGGGACAGTCCCTGGGCGAAAGATGGCTTTCTTT
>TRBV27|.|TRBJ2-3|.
CASSPLRTVSTDTQYF
TGTGCCAGCAGTCCGTTACGGACAGTTAGCACAGATACGCAGTATTTT
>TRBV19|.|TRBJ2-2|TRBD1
CASSISGQGSGELFF
TGTGCCAGTAGTATATCCGGACAGGGGTCCGGGGAGCTGTTTTTT
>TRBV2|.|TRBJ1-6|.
CASRGTSGFNSPLHF
TGTGCCAGCAGGGGGACATCGGGATTTAATTCACCCCTCCACTTT
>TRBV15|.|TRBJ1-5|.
CATAGDSNQPQHF
TGTGCCACAGCCGGTGACAGCAATCAGCCCCAGCATTTT
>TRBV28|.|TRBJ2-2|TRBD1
CASSTWTGEVGELFF
TGTGCCAGCAGTACGTGGACAGGGGAAGTCGGGGAGCTGTTTTTT
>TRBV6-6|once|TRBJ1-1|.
CASSYGSGNTEAFF
TGTGCCAGCAGTTACGGTTCGGGGAACACTGAAGCTTTCTTT
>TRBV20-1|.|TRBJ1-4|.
CSARMDEKLFF
TGCAGTGCTCGGATGGATGAAAAACTGTTTTTT
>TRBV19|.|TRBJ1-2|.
CASSIQTGASYGYTF
TGTGCCAGTAGTATCCAAACGGGGGCCAGCTATGGCTACACCTTC
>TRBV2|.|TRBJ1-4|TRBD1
CASSPGGAGEKLFF
TGTGCCAGCAGCCCAGGGGGCGCGGGTGAAAAACTGTTTTTT
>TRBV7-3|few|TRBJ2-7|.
CASSPSGEIHEQYF
TGTGCCAGCAGCCCCTCAGGGGAAATCCACGAGCAGTACTTC
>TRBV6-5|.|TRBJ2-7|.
CASTAGSSYEQYF
TGTGCCAGCACCGCAGGGAGCTCCTACGAGCAGTACTTC
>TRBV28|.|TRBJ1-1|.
CASSLWLAVSMNTEAFF
TGTGCCAGCAGTTTATGGTTGGCAGTATCAATGAACACTGAAGCTTTCTTT
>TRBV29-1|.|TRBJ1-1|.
CSVEKGTNTEAFF
TGCAGCGTTGAAAAAGGGACCAACACTGAAGCTTTCTTT
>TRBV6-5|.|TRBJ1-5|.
CASRGAKNSNQPQHF
TGTGCCAGCAGGGGAGCGAAAAATAGCAATCAGCCCCAGCATTTT
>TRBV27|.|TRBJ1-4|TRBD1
CASSLVQGRANEKLFF
TGTGCCAGCAGTTTAGTACAGGGGAGGGCTAATGAAAAACTGTTTTTT
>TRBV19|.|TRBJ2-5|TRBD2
CASSIGLGGPLSGRGETQYF
TGTGCCAGTAGTATAGGGTTGGGAGGACCGCTGAGCGGGAGGGGAGAGACCCAGTACTTC
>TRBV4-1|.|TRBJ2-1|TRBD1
CASSHTGGSEQFF
TGCGCCAGCAGCCATACAGGGGGGAGTGAGCAGTTCTTC
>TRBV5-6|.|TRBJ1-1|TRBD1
CASSLGTVEAFF
TGTGCCAGCAGCCTGGGGACAGTGGAAGCTTTCTTT
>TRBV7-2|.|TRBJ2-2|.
CASSLALFRTNTGELFF
TGTGCCAGCAGCTTAGCGCTCTTCAGGACGAACACCGGGGAGCTGTTTTTT
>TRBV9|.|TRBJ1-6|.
CASSVAYGGSPLHF
TGTGCCAGCAGCGTAGCTTACGGGGGTTCACCCCTCCACTTT
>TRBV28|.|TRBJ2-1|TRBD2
CASLPLGLAGGGKKFF
TGTGCCAGCTTACCTTTGGGACTAGCGGGAGGGGGAAAAAAGTTCTTC
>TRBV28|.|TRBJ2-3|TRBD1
CASSSDRGRTDTQYF
TGTGCCAGCAGTTCGGACAGGGGGCGCACAGATACGCAGTATTTT
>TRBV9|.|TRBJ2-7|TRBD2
CASSESGSTYEQYF
TGTGCCAGCAGCGAGAGCGGGAGCACCTACGAGCAGTACTTC
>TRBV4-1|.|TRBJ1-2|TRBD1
CASSQVGTGVGGYTF
TGCGCCAGCAGCCAAGTTGGGACAGGGGTTGGTGGCTACACCTTC
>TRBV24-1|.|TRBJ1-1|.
CATSDLSAQNLGNTEAFF
TGTGCCACCAGTGATTTAAGCGCGCAGAACCTGGGGAACACTGAAGCTTTCTTT
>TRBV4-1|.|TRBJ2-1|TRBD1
CASSQSLTGLRNEQFF
TGCGCCAGCAGCCAGTCCTTGACAGGGCTTAGGAATGAGCAGTTCTTC
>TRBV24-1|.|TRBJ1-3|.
CATSDRNTIYF
TGTGCCACCAGCGATAGAAACACCATATATTTT
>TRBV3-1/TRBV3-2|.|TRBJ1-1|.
CASSHRGADTEAFF
TGTGCCAGCAGCCATCGGGGGGCTGACACTGAAGCTTTCTTT
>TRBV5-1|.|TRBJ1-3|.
CASSLLDPPGNTIYF
TGCGCCAGCAGTCTCCTCGACCCGCCTGGAAACACCATATATTTT
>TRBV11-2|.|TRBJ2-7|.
CASSLGGTAYEQYF
TGTGCCAGCAGCTTAGGGGGCACCGCCTACGAGCAGTACTTC
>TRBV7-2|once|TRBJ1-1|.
CASRFGMAEAFF
TGTGCCAGCAGATTTGGGATGGCTGAAGCTTTCTTT
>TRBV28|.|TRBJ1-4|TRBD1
CATGATGSNEKLFF
TGTGCCACAGGGGCGACAGGGAGTAATGAAAAACTGTTTTTT
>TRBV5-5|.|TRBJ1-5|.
CASSLEGYSNQPQHF
TGTGCCAGCAGCTTGGAAGGTTATAGCAATCAGCCCCAGCATTTT
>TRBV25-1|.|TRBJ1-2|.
CASSQTSPETGTYGYTF
TGTGCCAGCAGTCAGACCTCCCCGGAAACAGGGACCTATGGCTACACCTTC
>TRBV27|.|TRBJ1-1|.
CASSLEGNTEAFF
TGTGCCAGCAGTTTAGAGGGGAACACTGAAGCTTTCTTT
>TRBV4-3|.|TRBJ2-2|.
CASSQSRSMEVTGELFF
TGCGCCAGCAGCCAATCCCGGAGTATGGAGGTCACCGGGGAGCTGTTTTTT
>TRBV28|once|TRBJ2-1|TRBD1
CASSLSGTGNYNEQFF
TGTGCCAGCAGTTTATCTGGGACAGGGAACTACAATGAGCAGTTCTTC
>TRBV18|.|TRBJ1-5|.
CASSPGATNQPQHF
TGTGCCAGCTCACCAGGGGCCACCAATCAGCCCCAGCATTTT
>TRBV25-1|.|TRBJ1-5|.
CASSEIGNQPQHF
TGTGCCAGCAGTGAGATAGGGAATCAGCCCCAGCATTTT
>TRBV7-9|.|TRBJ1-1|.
CASSRVDTQENTEAFF
TGTGCCAGCAGCCGAGTTGACACACAGGAAAACACTGAAGCTTTCTTT
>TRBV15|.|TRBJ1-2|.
CATSRETVPPANYGYTF
TGTGCCACCAGCAGAGAGACAGTACCTCCAGCTAACTATGGCTACACCTTC
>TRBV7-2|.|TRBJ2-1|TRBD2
CASDLSGASYNEQFF
TGTGCCAGCGATTTGAGCGGGGCCTCCTACAATGAGCAGTTCTTC
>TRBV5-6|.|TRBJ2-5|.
CASSLAVTAREETQYF
TGTGCCAGCAGCCTGGCAGTTACAGCACGTGAAGAGACCCAGTACTTC
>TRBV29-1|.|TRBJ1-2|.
CSVEAGPYGYTF
TGCAGCGTTGAAGCAGGGCCCTATGGCTACACCTTC
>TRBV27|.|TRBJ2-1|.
CASSIQASSYNEQFF
TGTGCCAGCAGTATTCAGGCGAGCTCCTACAATGAGCAGTTCTTC
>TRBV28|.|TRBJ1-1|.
CASSSLGTSTEAFF
TGTGCCAGCAGTTCTCTAGGTACTAGCACTGAAGCTTTCTTT
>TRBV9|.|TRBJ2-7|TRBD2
CASSVAMGGTSGSEQYF
TGTGCCAGCAGCGTAGCCATGGGGGGGACTAGCGGGTCCGAGCAGTACTTC
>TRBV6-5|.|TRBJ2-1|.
CASSYDGTPLGEQFF
TGTGCCAGCAGCTACGACGGGACTCCTCTCGGTGAGCAGTTCTTC
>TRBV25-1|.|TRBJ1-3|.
CASSEYGLSGNTIYF
TGTGCCAGCAGTGAATACGGCTTGTCTGGAAACACCATATATTTT
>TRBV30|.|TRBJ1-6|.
CACKVGLFNSPLHF
TGTGCCTGCAAGGTGGGGCTTTTCAATTCACCCCTCCACTTT
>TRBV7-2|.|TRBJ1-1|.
CASSTVSGNTEAFF
TGTGCCAGCAGCACAGTGTCCGGGAACACTGAAGCTTTCTTT
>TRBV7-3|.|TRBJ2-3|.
CASSVGDTQYF
TGTGCCAGCAGCGTTGGGGATACGCAGTATTTT
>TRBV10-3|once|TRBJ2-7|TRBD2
CAISELAGGYEQYF
TGTGCCATCAGTGAGCTAGCGGGAGGATACGAGCAGTACTTC
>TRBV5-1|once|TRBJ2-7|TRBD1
CASSSDRAQYF
TGCGCCAGCAGCTCAGACAGGGCGCAGTACTTC